This TCR beta chain was recorded in a study of blood T cell repertoires in COVID-19. Turning to the study itself: The United States, Italy and Spain supplied acute and convalescent COVID-19 samples. T cells, B-cell-depleted T cells, or PBMCs supplied cDNA or gDNA.

V lost 3 bases and J lost 7, with 10 bases in between. Germline V CDR1 and CDR2: DFQATT, SNEGSKA (reference sequence). CDR3 size: 11 residues. Here immunoSEQ multiplex PCR was the method, and the copy in TCRdb shows in-frame clones only, minus some. The sample contains 86,000 or so clones, more than 75% of which appear only once. Remarks on this clone: At the DNA level, this CDR3 is encoded by other sequences in the same sample as well.

Material for sequencing was peripheral blood. The V gene is TRBV20-1, the J gene TRBJ2-7; TRBD1 is a possible D gene (5 bases). The receptor's source is a man between 45 and 60 years old with active or convalescent COVID-19. Here the CDR3 reads CSASSGHEQYV. DNA for the CDR3: TGCAGTGCTAGTTCAGGGCATGAGCAGTACGTC.